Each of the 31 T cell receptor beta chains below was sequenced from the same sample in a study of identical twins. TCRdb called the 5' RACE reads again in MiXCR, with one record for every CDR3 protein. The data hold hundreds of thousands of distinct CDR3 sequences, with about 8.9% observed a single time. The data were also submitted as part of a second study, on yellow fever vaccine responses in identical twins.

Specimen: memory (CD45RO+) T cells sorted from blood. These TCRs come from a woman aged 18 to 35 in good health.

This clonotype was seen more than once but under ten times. The CDR3: CSARLLAAYNEQFF. The CDR3 DNA reads as TGCAGTGCTAGATTACTAGCGGCCTACAATGAGCAGTTCTTC. This rearrangement joins TRBV20-1 to TRBJ2-1; 8 bases align to TRBD2. Per germline, CDR1 DFQATT and CDR2 SNEGSKA (reference sequence). V was pared by 2 bases and J by 2 bases, with 2 bases of the junction left unmatched. The CDR3 runs to 14 residues.

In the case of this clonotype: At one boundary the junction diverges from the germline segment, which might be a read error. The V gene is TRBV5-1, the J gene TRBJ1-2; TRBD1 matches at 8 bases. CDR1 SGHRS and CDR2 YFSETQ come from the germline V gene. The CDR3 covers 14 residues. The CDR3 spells CAGSTGGQFDGYTF. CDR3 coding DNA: TGCGCCGGCAGCACAGGGGGGCAGTTTGACGGCTACACCTTC.

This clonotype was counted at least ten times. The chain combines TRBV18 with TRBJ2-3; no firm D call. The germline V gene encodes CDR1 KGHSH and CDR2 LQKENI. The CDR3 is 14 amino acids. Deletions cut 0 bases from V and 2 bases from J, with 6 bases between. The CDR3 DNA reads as TGTGCCAGCTCACCACCTTCGGACACAGATACGCAGTATTTT. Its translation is CASSPPSDTDTQYF.

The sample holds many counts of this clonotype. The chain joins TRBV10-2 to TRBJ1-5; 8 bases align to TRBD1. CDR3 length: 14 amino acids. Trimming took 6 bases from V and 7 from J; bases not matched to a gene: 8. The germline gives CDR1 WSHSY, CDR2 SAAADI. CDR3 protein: CASRFQGAGQPQHF. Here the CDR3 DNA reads TGCGCCAGCAGATTTCAGGGGGCAGGACAGCCCCAGCATTTT.

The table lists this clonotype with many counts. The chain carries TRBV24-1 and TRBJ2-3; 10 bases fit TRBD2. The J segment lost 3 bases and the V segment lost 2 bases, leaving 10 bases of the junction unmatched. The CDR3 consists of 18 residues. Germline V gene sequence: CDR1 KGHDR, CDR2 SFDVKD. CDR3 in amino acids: CATSDSQTSGIFTDTQYF. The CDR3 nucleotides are TGTGCCACCAGTGATTCCCAAACTAGCGGGATCTTTACAGATACGCAGTATTTT.

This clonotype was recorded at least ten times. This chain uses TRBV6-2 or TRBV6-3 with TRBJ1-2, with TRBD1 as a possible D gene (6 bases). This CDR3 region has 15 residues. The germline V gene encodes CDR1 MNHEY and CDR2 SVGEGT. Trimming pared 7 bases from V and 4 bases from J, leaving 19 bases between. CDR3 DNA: TGTGCCAGCACTTTCCCGATGACAGGAGGCTATGGCTACACCTTC. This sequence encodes CASTFPMTGGYGYTF.

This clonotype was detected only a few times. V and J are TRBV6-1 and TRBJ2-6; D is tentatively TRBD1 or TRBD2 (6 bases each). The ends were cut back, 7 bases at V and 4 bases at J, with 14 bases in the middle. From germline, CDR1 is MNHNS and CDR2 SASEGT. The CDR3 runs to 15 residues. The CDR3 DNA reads TGTGCCAGCACCCTGGGGGGCTCCGGGGCCAACGTCCTGACTTTC. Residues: CASTLGGSGANVLTF.

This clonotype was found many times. CDR3: CASSPQRQNNNEQFF. The CDR3 DNA follows: TGTGCCAGCTCACCTCAGCGCCAGAACAACAATGAGCAGTTCTTC. The chain links TRBV18 to TRBJ2-1, with unresolved D. This CDR3 has 15 residues. V dropped 3 bases and J dropped 5 bases, with 14 bases sitting between them. Germline loops: CDR1 KGHSH, CDR2 LQKENI. Full variable domain (outside the CDR3, taken from reference TRBV18 and TRBJ2-1): NAGVMQNPRHLVRRRGQEARLRCSPMKGHSHVYWYRQLPEEGLKFMVYLQKENIIDESGMPKERFSAEFPKEGPSILRIQQVVRGDSAAYFCASSPQRQNNNEQFFGPGTRLTVL.

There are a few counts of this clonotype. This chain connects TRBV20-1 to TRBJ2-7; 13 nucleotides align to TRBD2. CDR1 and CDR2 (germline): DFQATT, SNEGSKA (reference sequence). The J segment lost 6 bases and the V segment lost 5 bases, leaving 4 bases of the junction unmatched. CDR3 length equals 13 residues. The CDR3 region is CSAVGLAGTEQYF. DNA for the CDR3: TGCAGTGCTGTGGGACTAGCGGGAACCGAGCAGTACTTC.

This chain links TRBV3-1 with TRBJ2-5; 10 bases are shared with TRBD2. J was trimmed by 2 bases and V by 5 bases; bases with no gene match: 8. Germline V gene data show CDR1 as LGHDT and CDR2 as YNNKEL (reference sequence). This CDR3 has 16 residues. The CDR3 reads CASSTSSGGVQETQYF. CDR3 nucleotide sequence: TGTGCCAGCAGCACTTCGAGCGGGGGGGTGCAAGAGACCCAGTACTTC.

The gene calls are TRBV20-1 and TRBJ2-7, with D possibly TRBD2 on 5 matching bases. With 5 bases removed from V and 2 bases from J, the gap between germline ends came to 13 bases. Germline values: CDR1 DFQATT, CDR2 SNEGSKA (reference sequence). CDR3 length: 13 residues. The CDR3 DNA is TGCAGTGCTCGCAAGGACGGGACCTACGAGCAGTACGTC. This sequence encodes CSARKDGTYEQYV.

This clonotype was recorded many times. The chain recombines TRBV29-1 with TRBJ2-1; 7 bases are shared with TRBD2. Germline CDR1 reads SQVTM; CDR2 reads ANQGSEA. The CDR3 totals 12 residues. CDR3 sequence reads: CTGLTTYNEQFF. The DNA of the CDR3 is TGCACGGGACTAACGACCTACAATGAGCAGTTCTTC.

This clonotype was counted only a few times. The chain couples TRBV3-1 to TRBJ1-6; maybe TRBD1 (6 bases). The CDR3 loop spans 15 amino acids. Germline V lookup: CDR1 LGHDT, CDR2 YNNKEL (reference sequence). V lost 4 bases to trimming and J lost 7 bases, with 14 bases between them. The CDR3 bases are TGTGCCAGCAGCCGAGGGACAACCGGAAATTCACCCCTCCACTTT. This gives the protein CASSRGTTGNSPLHF.

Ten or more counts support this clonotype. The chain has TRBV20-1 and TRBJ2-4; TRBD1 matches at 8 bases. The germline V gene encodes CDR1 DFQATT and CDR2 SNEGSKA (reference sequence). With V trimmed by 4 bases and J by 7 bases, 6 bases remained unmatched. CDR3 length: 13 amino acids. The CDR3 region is CSATRTGTNIQYF. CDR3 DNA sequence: TGCAGTGCTACCCGGACAGGGACGAACATTCAGTACTTC.

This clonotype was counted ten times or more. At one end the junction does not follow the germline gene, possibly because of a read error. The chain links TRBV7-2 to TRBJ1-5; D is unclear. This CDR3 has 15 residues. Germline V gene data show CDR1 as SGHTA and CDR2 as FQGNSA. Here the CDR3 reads CASSVAGQVNQPQHF. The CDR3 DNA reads TGTGCCAGCAGCGTAGCCGGCCAGGTCAATCAGCCCCAGCATTTT.

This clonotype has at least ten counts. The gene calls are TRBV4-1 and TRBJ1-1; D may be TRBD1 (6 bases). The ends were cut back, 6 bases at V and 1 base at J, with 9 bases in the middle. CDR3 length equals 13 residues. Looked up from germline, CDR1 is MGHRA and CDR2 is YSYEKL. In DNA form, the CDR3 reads TGCGCCAGCAGAGGGGGGGGGAACACTGAAGCTTTCTTT. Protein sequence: CASRGGGNTEAFF.

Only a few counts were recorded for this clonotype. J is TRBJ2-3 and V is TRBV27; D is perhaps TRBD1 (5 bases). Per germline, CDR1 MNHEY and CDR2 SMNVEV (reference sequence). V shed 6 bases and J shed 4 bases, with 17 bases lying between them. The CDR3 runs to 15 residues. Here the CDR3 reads CASSRSSKQADTQYF. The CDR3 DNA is TGTGCCAGCAGCCGAAGTAGCAAACAGGCAGATACGCAGTATTTT.

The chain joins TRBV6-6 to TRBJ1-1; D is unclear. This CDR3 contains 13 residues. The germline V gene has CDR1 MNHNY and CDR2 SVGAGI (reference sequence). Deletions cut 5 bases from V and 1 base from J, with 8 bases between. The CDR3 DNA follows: TGTGCCAGCAGTGCTTCAGAGAACACTGAAGCTTTCTTT. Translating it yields CASSASENTEAFF.

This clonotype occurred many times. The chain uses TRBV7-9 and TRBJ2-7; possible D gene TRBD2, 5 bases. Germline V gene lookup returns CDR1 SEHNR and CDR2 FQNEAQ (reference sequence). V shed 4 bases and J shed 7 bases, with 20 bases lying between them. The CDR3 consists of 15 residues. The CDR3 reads CASSSPERLSKEQYF. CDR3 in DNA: TGTGCCAGCAGCTCCCCGGAGCGGCTCTCAAAAGAGCAGTACTTC.

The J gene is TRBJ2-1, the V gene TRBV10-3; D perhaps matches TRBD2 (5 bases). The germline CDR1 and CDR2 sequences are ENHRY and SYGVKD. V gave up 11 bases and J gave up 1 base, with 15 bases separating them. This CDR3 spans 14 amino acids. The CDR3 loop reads CASKLDFSYNEQFF. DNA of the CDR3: TGTGCCTCCAAACTGGACTTTTCCTACAATGAGCAGTTCTTC.

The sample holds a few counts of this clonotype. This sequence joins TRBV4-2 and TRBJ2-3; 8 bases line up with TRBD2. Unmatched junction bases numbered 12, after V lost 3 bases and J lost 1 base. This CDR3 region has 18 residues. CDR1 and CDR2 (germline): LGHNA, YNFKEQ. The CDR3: CASSQAQRTSRGTDTQYF. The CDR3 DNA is TGTGCCAGCAGCCAGGCCCAAAGGACTAGCAGGGGCACAGATACGCAGTATTTT.

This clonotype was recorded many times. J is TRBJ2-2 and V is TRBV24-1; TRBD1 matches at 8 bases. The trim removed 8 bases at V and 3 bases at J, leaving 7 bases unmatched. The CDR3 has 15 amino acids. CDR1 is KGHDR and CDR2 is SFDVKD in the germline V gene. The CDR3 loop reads CATTQGQGHTGELFF. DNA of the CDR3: TGTGCCACCACCCAAGGACAGGGTCACACCGGGGAGCTGTTTTTT.

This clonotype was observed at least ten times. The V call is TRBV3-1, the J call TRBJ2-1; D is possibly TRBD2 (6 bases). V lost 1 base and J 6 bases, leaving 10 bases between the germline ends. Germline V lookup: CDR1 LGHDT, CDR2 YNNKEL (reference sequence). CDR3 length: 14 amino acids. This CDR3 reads CASSQAGVGNEQFF. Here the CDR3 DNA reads TGTGCCAGCAGCCAAGCGGGAGTGGGCAATGAGCAGTTCTTC.

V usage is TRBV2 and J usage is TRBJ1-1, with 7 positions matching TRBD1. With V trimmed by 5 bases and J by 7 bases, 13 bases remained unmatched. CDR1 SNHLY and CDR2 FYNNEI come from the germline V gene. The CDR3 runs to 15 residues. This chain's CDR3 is CASSNLDTGVGEAFF. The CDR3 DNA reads TGTGCCAGCAGTAACTTGGACACAGGGGTTGGTGAAGCTTTCTTT.

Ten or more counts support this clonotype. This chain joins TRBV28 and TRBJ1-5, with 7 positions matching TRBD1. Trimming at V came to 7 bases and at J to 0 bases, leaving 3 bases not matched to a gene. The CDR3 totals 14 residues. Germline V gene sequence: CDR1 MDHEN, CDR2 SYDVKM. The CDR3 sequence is CASKQGYSNQPQHF. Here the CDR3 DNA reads TGTGCCAGCAAACAGGGGTATAGCAATCAGCCCCAGCATTTT.

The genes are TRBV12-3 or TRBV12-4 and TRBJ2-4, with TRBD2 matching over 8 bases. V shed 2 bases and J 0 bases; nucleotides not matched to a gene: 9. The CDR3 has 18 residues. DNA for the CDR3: TGTGCCAGCAGTTTACGAGCGGGAGAGATACTAGCCAAAAACATTCAGTACTTC. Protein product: CASSLRAGEILAKNIQYF.

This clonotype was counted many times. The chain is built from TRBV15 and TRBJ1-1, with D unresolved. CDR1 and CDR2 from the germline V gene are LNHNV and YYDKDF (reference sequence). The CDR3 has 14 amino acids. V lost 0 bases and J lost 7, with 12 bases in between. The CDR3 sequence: CATSRDSSRGEAFF. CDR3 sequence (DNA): TGTGCCACCAGCAGAGATTCTTCACGTGGTGAAGCTTTCTTT.

The CDR3 region has the DNA TGTGCCAGCAGCTTAGGACTAGCGGGGGACCCCTCCTACGAGCAGTACTTC. Its protein product is CASSLGLAGDPSYEQYF. The rearrangement uses TRBV11-2 and TRBJ2-7; 12 positions match TRBD2. This CDR3 region has 17 residues. The V gene end was trimmed by 1 base and the J gene end by 0 bases; junction bases not matched to a gene: 4. Germline CDR1 reads SGHAT; CDR2 reads FQNNGV.

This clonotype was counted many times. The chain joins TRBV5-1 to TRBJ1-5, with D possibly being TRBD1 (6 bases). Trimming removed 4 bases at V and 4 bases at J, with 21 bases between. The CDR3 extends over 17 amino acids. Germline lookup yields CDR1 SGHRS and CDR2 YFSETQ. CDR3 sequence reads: CASSHARPGQGNQPQHF. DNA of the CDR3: TGCGCCAGCAGCCATGCCAGGCCGGGACAAGGTAATCAGCCCCAGCATTTT.

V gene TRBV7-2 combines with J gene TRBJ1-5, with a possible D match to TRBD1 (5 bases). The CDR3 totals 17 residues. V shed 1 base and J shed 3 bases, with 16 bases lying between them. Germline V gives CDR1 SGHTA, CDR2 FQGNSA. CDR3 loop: CASSLGSIDRFNQPQHF. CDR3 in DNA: TGTGCCAGCAGCTTAGGCTCAATTGACAGATTCAATCAGCCCCAGCATTTT.

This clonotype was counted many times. The CDR3 DNA sequence: TGCAGCGTTGATAGAGGATATGAGCAGTTCTTC. This codes for CSVDRGYEQFF. The rearrangement links TRBV29-1 to TRBJ2-1; no clear D gene. CDR3 length: 11 amino acids. Germline lookup yields CDR1 SQVTM and CDR2 ANQGSEA. The germline V and J ends were trimmed by 3 bases and 8 bases, with 8 bases remaining between them.